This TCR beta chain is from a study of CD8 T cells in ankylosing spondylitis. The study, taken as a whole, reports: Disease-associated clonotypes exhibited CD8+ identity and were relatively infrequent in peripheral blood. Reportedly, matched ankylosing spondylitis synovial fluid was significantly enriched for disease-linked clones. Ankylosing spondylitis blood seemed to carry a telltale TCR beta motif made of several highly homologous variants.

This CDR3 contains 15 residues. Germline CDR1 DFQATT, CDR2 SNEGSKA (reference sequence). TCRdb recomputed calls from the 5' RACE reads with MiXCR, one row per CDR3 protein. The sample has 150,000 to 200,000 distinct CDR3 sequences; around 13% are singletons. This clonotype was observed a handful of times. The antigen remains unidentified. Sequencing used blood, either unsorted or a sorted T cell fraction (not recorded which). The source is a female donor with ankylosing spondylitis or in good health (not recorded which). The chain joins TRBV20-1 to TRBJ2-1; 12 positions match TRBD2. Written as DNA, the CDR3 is TGCTCCGAGGGACTAGCGGGCAGCTCCTACAATGAGCAGTTCTTC. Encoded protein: CSEGLAGSSYNEQFF.